Listed here are 21 T cell receptor beta chains from one sample, sequenced in a study of cytomegalovirus exposure and HLA in healthy donors. Researchers ran the PCR with 60 Vbeta and 13 Jbeta primers. Clones were sequenced by immunoSEQ multiplex PCR, and TCRdb holds only the in-frame ones, with some missing. The top ten clones hold 4.5% to 7.5% of a sample with around 180,000 clones, roughly 74% of them seen once. The sequenced sample was PBMCs. Receptor source: a woman in her 30s in good health and CMV-seropositive.

The chain has TRBV12-5 and TRBJ2-7; weak D call: TRBD2 (5 bases). The germline CDR1 and CDR2 sequences are LGHNT and FRNRAP. The CDR3 has 19 amino acids. V lost 1 base, J lost 1 base, and 23 bases lay in between. In DNA, the CDR3 is TGTGCTAGTGGTTTGGCCGGACTCCTTGCGGCGAACCTTTCCTACGAGCAGTACTTC. Amino acids: CASGLAGLLAANLSYEQYF. The entire variable domain, with the rest obtained from reference TRBV12-5 and TRBJ2-7, is as follows: DARVTQTPRHKVTEMGQEVTMRCQPILGHNTVFWYRQTMMQGLELLAYFRNRAPLDDSGMPKDRFSAEMPDATLATLKIQPSEPRDSAVYFCASGLAGLLAANLSYEQYFGPGTRLTVT.

The rearrangement uses TRBV6-1 and TRBJ2-1; 8 bases fit TRBD1. V was clipped by 1 base and J by 9 bases; unmatched bases: 8. The CDR3 is made up of 15 amino acids. Germline CDR1 reads MNHNS; CDR2 reads SASEGT. The CDR3 reads CASSEEWTGNSEQFF. The CDR3 DNA reads TGTGCCAGCAGTGAAGAGTGGACAGGGAATAGTGAGCAGTTCTTC.

This clone has a handful of counts. The genes are TRBV6-1 and TRBJ2-7; 7 bases fit TRBD2. CDR3 size: 14 residues. V gave up 5 bases and J gave up 1 base; unmatched junction bases: 5. The germline gives CDR1 MNHNS, CDR2 SASEGT. CDR3 in DNA: TGTGCCAGCAGTAATATGGGGGGGTCCTACGAGCAGTACTTC. This codes for CASSNMGGSYEQYF.

The V call is TRBV5-8, the J call TRBJ1-6; tentative D call: TRBD1 (5 bases). CDR3 length: 14 amino acids. CDR1 is SGHTS, CDR2 YDEGEE, per germline. Trimming cost V 1 base and J 7 bases, with 9 bases left between them. In DNA, the CDR3 is TGTGCCAGCAGCTTGCAGCAGGGCAATTCACCCCTCCACTTT. It specifies CASSLQQGNSPLHF.

The chain recombines TRBV27 with TRBJ2-7; 7 bases are a match to TRBD1. J was trimmed by 0 bases and V by 4 bases; bases with no gene match: 12. Germline-derived CDR1 and CDR2 are MNHEY and SMNVEV (reference sequence). The CDR3 runs 17 residues. This chain's CDR3 is CASSSGYSRGSSYEQYF. For the CDR3, the DNA is TGTGCCAGCAGTTCCGGCTACTCCAGGGGGAGCTCCTACGAGCAGTACTTC.

This clone turned up a few times. The CDR3 DNA is TGCGCCAGCAGTGAAGGTAGCGGGAGTTCCGAGCAGTACTTC. This encodes CASSEGSGSSEQYF. The genes are TRBV10-2 and TRBJ2-7; 9 nucleotides line up with TRBD2. V was pared by 3 bases and J by 6 bases, with 6 bases of the junction left unmatched. The CDR3 has 14 residues. CDR1 is WSHSY and CDR2 is SAAADI in the germline V gene.

The rearrangement links TRBV25-1 to TRBJ2-5; TRBD2 aligns across 10 bases. The CDR3 loop spans 16 amino acids. Germline V gene data show CDR1 as MGHDK and CDR2 as SYGVNS. The ends lost 1 base at V and 5 bases at J; junction bases unmatched: 7. The CDR3 here is CASSEWLAGDYETQYF. The CDR3 nucleotides read TGTGCCAGCAGTGAATGGCTAGCGGGAGATTATGAGACCCAGTACTTC.

V gene TRBV7-2 combines with J gene TRBJ2-5; weak D call: TRBD2 (6 bases). The V gene's germline CDR1 is SGHTA and CDR2 FQGNSA. V lost 0 bases and J 7 bases, leaving 9 bases between the germline ends. This CDR3 contains 13 residues. CDR3 protein: CASSLAPGGTQYF. The CDR3 DNA is TGTGCCAGCAGCTTAGCTCCCGGGGGGACCCAGTACTTC.

V is TRBV5-8 and J is TRBJ2-1; 9 bases fit TRBD2. Germline lookup yields CDR1 SGHTS and CDR2 YDEGEE. The CDR3 contains 13 residues. Trimming at V came to 5 bases and at J to 7 bases, leaving 4 bases not matched to a gene. The CDR3 nucleotides are TGTGCCAGCAGGACTAGCGGAGGGAATGAGCAGTTCTTC. Its protein product is CASRTSGGNEQFF.

This chain links TRBV2 with TRBJ1-4; 7 nucleotides match TRBD1. V lost 7 bases, J lost 5 bases, and 16 bases stayed unmatched. Germline lookup yields CDR1 SNHLY and CDR2 FYNNEI. This CDR3 comprises 17 residues. The CDR3 protein is CASMLSDRVTTNEKLFF. The CDR3 DNA follows: TGTGCCAGCATGCTTAGTGACAGGGTCACTACAAATGAAAAACTGTTTTTT.

Concerning this clone itself: Because the CDR3 is missing its conserved closing phenylalanine or tryptophan, this is likely a read error. It is unclear where the CDR3 begins or ends on the DNA, so no DNA is shown, and the CDR3 is as TCRdb lists it. The gene calls are TRBV20-1 and TRBJ1-6; the DNA was not compared with TRBD1, the D call given in the table. The germline V gene has CDR1 DFQATT and CDR2 SNEGSKA (reference sequence). From its first to its last residue, the CDR3 has 11 amino acids. CDR3 loop: CSASPLTGFSA.

V and J are TRBV6-5 and TRBJ1-5; the D gene is possibly TRBD1 (6 bases). There are 15 residues in the CDR3. Germline CDR1 reads MNHEY; CDR2 reads SVGAGI. V dropped 6 bases and J dropped 4 bases, with 16 bases sitting between them. Here the CDR3 reads CASRSTGGPNQPQHF. The DNA for the CDR3 is TGTGCCAGCAGATCCACGGGGGGGCCTAATCAGCCCCAGCATTTT.

The rearrangement links TRBV5-6 to TRBJ2-1, with D perhaps TRBD1 (5 bases). The CDR3 extends over 15 amino acids. Trimming took off 0 bases at V and 8 bases at J, with 15 bases between the two ends. The germline V gene has CDR1 SGHDT and CDR2 YYEEEE. CDR3 protein: CASSLGGRAEDEQFF. The CDR3 DNA follows: TGTGCCAGCAGCTTGGGTGGCAGGGCAGAGGATGAGCAGTTCTTC.

The CDR3 bases are TGCGCCAGCAGCTTAAATAGCGGGGGGCCCACAGATACGCAGTATTTT. Protein sequence: CASSLNSGGPTDTQYF. The chain employs TRBV5-1 and TRBJ2-3, with TRBD2 matching 10 bases. Trimming removed 2 bases from V and 2 bases from J; junction bases left unmatched: 5. This CDR3 is 16 amino acids long. Germline CDR1 is SGHRS and CDR2 is YFSETQ.

This chain links TRBV10-3 with TRBJ1-2; 7 bases match TRBD1. Losses at the gene ends were 11 bases for V and 8 bases for J; bases not matched to a gene: 11. Germline V gene lookup returns CDR1 ENHRY and CDR2 SYGVKD. This CDR3 has 12 amino acids. This CDR3 reads CAAGTAHQGYTF. In DNA form, the CDR3 reads TGTGCCGCCGGGACAGCCCATCAGGGCTACACCTTC.

CDR3 sequence reads: CASRSRTHNTQYF. For the CDR3, the DNA is TGTGCCAGCAGGTCCCGTACCCACAATACGCAGTATTTT. The V and J genes are TRBV27 and TRBJ2-3; no definite D call. Trimming pared 6 bases from V and 7 bases from J, leaving 14 bases between. Germline V gene lookup returns CDR1 MNHEY and CDR2 SMNVEV (reference sequence). The CDR3 covers 13 residues.

This clone came up a few times. The chain has TRBV4-3 and TRBJ1-6; D is perhaps TRBD1 (6 bases). The germline CDR1 and CDR2 sequences are LGHNA and YSLEER. The CDR3 is 19 amino acids. The ends were cut back, 4 bases at V and 0 bases at J, with 19 bases in the middle. The CDR3 nucleotides are TGCGCCAGCAGCCCCAATTCCGGGACATCCAGCTCCTATAATTCACCCCTCCACTTT. Translated: CASSPNSGTSSSYNSPLHF.

The chain recombines TRBV15 with TRBJ2-7, with D possibly TRBD1 on 6 matching bases. The CDR3 sequence is 14 residues long. V was shortened by 2 bases and J by 1 base, with 9 bases between the two germline ends. Germline CDR1 LNHNV, CDR2 YYDKDF (reference sequence). The chain's CDR3 is CATSRRQESYEQYF. In DNA, the CDR3 is TGTGCCACCAGCAGACGACAGGAATCCTACGAGCAGTACTTC. The full variable domain, in which reference TRBV15 and TRBJ2-7 provide the parts outside the CDR3, is DAMVIQNPRYQVTQFGKPVTLSCSQTLNHNVMYWYQQKSSQAPKLLFHYYDKDFNNEADTPDNFQSRRPNTSFCFLDIRSPGLGDTAMYLCATSRRQESYEQYFGPGTRLTVT.

V usage is TRBV29-1 and J usage is TRBJ2-2; 8 bases match TRBD1. Germline lookup yields CDR1 SQVTM and CDR2 ANQGSEA. The CDR3 spans 13 residues. With V trimmed by 6 bases and J by 4 bases, 4 bases remained unmatched. The CDR3 is CSVVTGGTGELFF. CDR3 coding DNA: TGCAGCGTAGTCACAGGGGGCACCGGGGAGCTGTTTTTT.

The genes are TRBV20-1 and TRBJ2-1; possibly TRBD2 for D (6 bases). The germline gives CDR1 DFQATT, CDR2 SNEGSKA (reference sequence). The CDR3 covers 10 residues. For the CDR3, the DNA is TGCAGCCCGCTAGCGAATGAGCAGTTCTTC. Its translation: CSPLANEQFF.

This chain joins TRBV10-1 and TRBJ1-3; D is ambiguous. CDR3 size: 18 residues. Germline lookup yields CDR1 WNHNN and CDR2 SYGVQD (reference sequence). Trimming took off 4 bases at V and 2 bases at J, with 21 bases between the two ends. This CDR3 reads CASSGGNVPPHTGNTIYF. In DNA form, the CDR3 reads TGCGCCAGCAGTGGAGGGAACGTCCCGCCTCACACTGGAAACACCATATATTTT.